The 30 T cell receptor beta chains below all came from one sample that was sequenced in a study of molecular identifiers for immune sequencing clone quantification. MiXCR, applied by TCRdb to the PCR reads, yields one record per CDR3 protein. The sample lists around 470,000 distinct CDR3 sequences; about a fifth were seen once. Sequenced sample: naive CD8+ T cells from blood, with Jurkat cell RNA spiked in. The subset was: FACS-sorted CD8+CD4-CCR7+CD45RA+ naive T cells. These receptor sequences come from a human donor in good health. Some libraries in this study had Jurkat cell RNA spiked in.

This clonotype was detected ten times or more. V usage is TRBV28 and J usage is TRBJ1-5; maybe TRBD1 (5 bases). V was clipped by 5 bases and J by 0 bases, with 14 bases between them. Germline CDR1 is MDHEN and CDR2 is SYDVKM. CDR3 size: 16 residues. CDR3 DNA: TGTGCCAGCAGTACCGGGACGGATTATAGCAATCAGCCCCAGCATTTT. It yields the protein CASSTGTDYSNQPQHF.

This clonotype was recorded at least ten times. The chain carries TRBV30 and TRBJ1-5, with no clear D. The length of the CDR3 is 13 residues. The germline V gene has CDR1 GTSNPN and CDR2 SVGIG (reference sequence). Trimming removed 0 bases from V and 5 bases from J, with 8 bases in between. CDR3 sequence (DNA): TGTGCCTGGAGTGTACAGAAGCATCAGCCCCAGCATTTT. This gives the protein CAWSVQKHQPQHF.

This clonotype has ten or more counts. The V gene is TRBV5-1, the J gene TRBJ1-1, with unresolved D. V dropped 2 bases and J dropped 4 bases, with 12 bases sitting between them. CDR1 and CDR2 from the germline V gene are SGHRS and YFSETQ. CDR3 length: 14 amino acids. CDR3 region: CASSFEGATTEAFF. CDR3 sequence (DNA): TGCGCCAGCAGCTTTGAGGGTGCGACCACTGAAGCTTTCTTT.

This rearrangement joins TRBV24-1 to TRBJ2-1, with 7 bases aligning to TRBD1. Germline CDR1 KGHDR, CDR2 SFDVKD. This CDR3 contains 14 residues. The V gene end was trimmed by 9 bases and the J gene end by 2 bases; junction bases not matched to a gene: 6. CDR3 loop: CATEGDSPYNEQFF. Written as DNA, the CDR3 is TGTGCCACCGAGGGGGACAGCCCCTACAATGAGCAGTTCTTC.

The sample holds many counts of this clonotype. V usage is TRBV6-6 and J usage is TRBJ1-5; 12 nucleotides agree with TRBD1. The V gene's germline CDR1 is MNHNY and CDR2 SVGAGI (reference sequence). Trimming cost V 6 bases and J 4 bases; bases outside gene matches: 10. The CDR3 contains 17 residues. CDR3 coding DNA: TGTGCCAGCAGCTCCGGGGACAGGGGGCTTCAGAATCAGCCCCAGCATTTT. Translated: CASSSGDRGLQNQPQHF.

The rearrangement uses TRBV27 and TRBJ1-6; 7 positions match TRBD1. The CDR3 totals 15 residues. Germline V gene data show CDR1 as MNHEY and CDR2 as SMNVEV (reference sequence). V was pared by 0 bases and J by 7 bases, with 3 bases of the junction left unmatched. CDR3 nucleotide sequence: TGTGCCAGCAGTTTATCTGGGACAGAAAATTCACCCCTCCACTTT. As protein: CASSLSGTENSPLHF.

The V call is TRBV7-9, the J call TRBJ2-1, with D possibly TRBD1 on 6 matching bases. V lost 4 bases to trimming and J lost 6 bases, with 16 bases between them. Germline V gene lookup returns CDR1 SEHNR and CDR2 FQNEAQ (reference sequence). CDR3 size: 15 residues. CDR3 in amino acids: CASSSRTENCNEQFF. CDR3 in DNA: TGTGCCAGCAGCTCTAGGACAGAAAACTGCAATGAGCAGTTCTTC. Full variable domain (missing parts from reference TRBV7-9 and TRBJ2-1): DTGVSQNPRHKITKRGQNVTFRCDPISEHNRLYWYRQTLGQGPEFLTYFQNEAQLEKSRLLSDRFSAERPKGSFSTLEIQRTEQGDSAMYLCASSSRTENCNEQFFGPGTRLTVL.

This clonotype was seen repeatedly, ten times or more. The CDR3 DNA follows: TGCAGCGCGGCGGGAGGGCTGGCTGGGGCCAACGTCCTGACTTTC. It yields the protein CSAAGGLAGANVLTF. The chain links TRBV29-1 to TRBJ2-6; 9 bases are a match to TRBD2. Unmatched junction bases numbered 6, after V lost 7 bases and J lost 2 bases. The CDR3 has 15 residues. CDR1 is SQVTM and CDR2 is ANQGSEA in the germline V gene.

CDR3 residues: CASSPGTGAHVEQYF. CDR3 coding DNA: TGTGCCAGCAGCCCCGGGACAGGGGCACACGTGGAGCAGTACTTC. The chain carries TRBV14 and TRBJ2-7, with TRBD1 identical over 10 bases. Germline V gene lookup returns CDR1 SGHDN and CDR2 FVKESK. The length of the CDR3 is 15 residues. The V gene end was trimmed by 4 bases and the J gene end by 7 bases; junction bases not matched to a gene: 10.

The V gene is TRBV4-3, the J gene TRBJ1-4; D ambiguous. CDR3 size: 13 residues. The V gene's germline CDR1 is LGHNA and CDR2 YSLEER. Trimming pared 1 base from V and 8 bases from J, leaving 8 bases between. The CDR3 nucleotides read TGCGCCAGCAGCCAAGGGTCGGGGGAAAAACTGTTTTTT. Its translation: CASSQGSGEKLFF.

The J gene is TRBJ2-5, the V gene TRBV12-3 or TRBV12-4, with TRBD2 matching 9 bases. This CDR3 region has 16 residues. J was trimmed by 1 base and V by 1 base; bases with no gene match: 4. The CDR3, as DNA: TGTGCCAGCAGTTTAGAGGCTAGCGGGGTCCAAGAGACCCAGTACTTC. Amino acid sequence: CASSLEASGVQETQYF.

The CDR3 nucleotides are TGTGCCAGCAGTGGGACAGACTTCTATAATTCACCCCTCCACTTT. This encodes CASSGTDFYNSPLHF. The V and J genes are TRBV6-2 or TRBV6-3 and TRBJ1-6; TRBD1 matches at 7 bases. The germline V gene has CDR1 MNHEY and CDR2 SVGEGT. The trim removed 5 bases at V and 3 bases at J, leaving 4 bases unmatched. The CDR3 is 15 residues long.

V gene TRBV19 combines with J gene TRBJ2-7; TRBD2 might be the D (5 bases). V was clipped by 6 bases and J by 7 bases, with 13 bases between them. The germline V gene has CDR1 LNHDA and CDR2 SQIVND (reference sequence). The CDR3 length is 12 residues. The CDR3 region has the DNA TGTGCCAGTAGCCCCCATCCGGGGGAGCAGTACTTC. Translated: CASSPHPGEQYF.

The V gene is TRBV20-1, the J gene TRBJ1-2, with D perhaps matching TRBD1 (6 bases). Germline-derived CDR1 and CDR2 are DFQATT and SNEGSKA (reference sequence). The CDR3 length is 14 residues. Trimming removed 2 bases at V and 2 bases at J, with 12 bases between. This chain's CDR3 is CSARKEGGNYGYTF. The DNA for the CDR3 is TGCAGTGCTAGAAAGGAGGGGGGCAACTATGGCTACACCTTC.

Remarks on this clonotype: This clone may be a read error of a much larger clone one base away. The gene calls are TRBV6-5 and TRBJ2-7; no clear D. The CDR3 contains 13 residues. Looked up from germline, CDR1 is MNHEY and CDR2 is SVGAGI. This CDR3 is CASSYSPGLEQHF. CDR3 nucleotides: TGTGCCAGCAGTTACTCGCCTGGGTTAGAGCAGCACTTC.

The chain combines TRBV27 with TRBJ2-7; the D gene is possibly TRBD2 (5 bases). Germline loops: CDR1 MNHEY, CDR2 SMNVEV (reference sequence). The CDR3 covers 15 residues. V gave up 2 bases and J gave up 0 bases, with 11 bases separating them. The CDR3 loop is CASSLGRAYSYEQYF. CDR3 nucleotide sequence: TGTGCCAGCAGTTTAGGGCGGGCCTACTCCTACGAGCAGTACTTC.

This clonotype was counted ten times or more. This chain joins TRBV6-2 or TRBV6-3 and TRBJ1-5; 7 bases are a match to TRBD1. The CDR3 covers 15 residues. Per germline, CDR1 MNHEY and CDR2 SVGEGT. Losses at the gene ends were 7 bases for V and 5 bases for J; bases not matched to a gene: 11. As DNA, the CDR3 is TGTGCCAGCACTTCGGGGACAGCGAATCATCAGCCCCAGCATTTT. As protein: CASTSGTANHQPQHF.

The chain couples TRBV6-4 to TRBJ1-2; D gene ambiguous. Germline assignment: CDR1 MRHNA and CDR2 SNTAGT. The V and J ends lost 7 bases and 0 bases respectively, with 21 bases between them. This CDR3 is built from 17 residues. CDR3 DNA sequence: TGTGCCAGCACCTACGGAGGGCTCACCTCCCCTAACTATGGCTACACCTTC. As protein: CASTYGGLTSPNYGYTF.

This clonotype showed up just a few times. CDR3 loop: CASSLDSIYEQYF. As DNA, the CDR3 is TGCGCCAGCAGCTTGGATAGTATTTACGAGCAGTACTTC. The chain combines TRBV5-1 with TRBJ2-7; the D is unclear. CDR3 size: 13 residues. V was trimmed by 0 bases and J by 4 bases, leaving 8 bases between them. Germline V gives CDR1 SGHRS, CDR2 YFSETQ.

This clonotype was counted a few times. The chain uses TRBV19 and TRBJ2-3; the D is unclear. Deletions cut 0 bases from V and 5 bases from J, with 12 bases between. Germline V gene sequence: CDR1 LNHDA, CDR2 SQIVND (reference sequence). The CDR3 contains 15 residues. CDR3 DNA sequence: TGTGCCAGTAGTATAGACCGGTATTCGGGAGATACGCAGTATTTT. Its translation: CASSIDRYSGDTQYF.

This clonotype has ten or more counts. This chain connects TRBV7-9 to TRBJ1-1; tentative D call: TRBD1 (5 bases). Trimming shortened V by 4 bases and J by 8 bases, and 8 bases separated the two germline ends. Germline loops: CDR1 SEHNR, CDR2 FQNEAQ (reference sequence). The CDR3 contains 11 residues. CDR3 nucleotide sequence: TGTGCCAGCAGCTCGACAGTCGAAGCTTTCTTT. It yields the protein CASSSTVEAFF.

This chain connects TRBV29-1 to TRBJ2-1, with 8 bases matching TRBD1. The CDR3 is made up of 18 amino acids. The J segment lost 6 bases and the V segment lost 5 bases, leaving 21 bases of the junction unmatched. Germline V gene sequence: CDR1 SQVTM, CDR2 ANQGSEA. This chain's CDR3 is CSVPADLLGQGKGNEQFF. Here the CDR3 DNA reads TGCAGCGTTCCCGCCGACCTCCTTGGACAGGGTAAAGGCAATGAGCAGTTCTTC.

CDR3 in amino acids: CASTWTGGVTGELFF. CDR3 in DNA: TGTGCCAGCACCTGGACAGGGGGAGTCACCGGGGAGCTGTTTTTT. The V and J genes are TRBV12-3 or TRBV12-4 and TRBJ2-2; the match to TRBD1 covers 10 bases. This CDR3 is 15 amino acids long. Losses at the gene ends were 7 bases for V and 4 bases for J; bases not matched to a gene: 6.

The chain carries TRBV5-4 and TRBJ2-7; D call uncertain. This CDR3 is built from 14 residues. Germline-derived CDR1 and CDR2 are SGHNT and YYREEE (reference sequence). The germline V and J ends were trimmed by 3 bases and 5 bases, with 15 bases remaining between them. The CDR3 DNA sequence: TGTGCCAGCAGCTGGTCGATAGCTTTTGACGAGCAGTACTTC. Protein sequence: CASSWSIAFDEQYF. Filled out from reference TRBV5-4 and TRBJ2-7, the complete variable domain reads ETGVTQSPTHLIKTRGQQVTLRCSSQSGHNTVSWYQQALGQGPQFIFQYYREEENGRGNFPPRFSGLQFPNYSSELNVNALELDDSALYLCASSWSIAFDEQYFGPGTRLTVT.

In nucleotides, the CDR3 is TGCGCCAGCAGCCAAGATAACAGGGACGGTACCGATGAGCAGTTCTTC. Amino acid sequence: CASSQDNRDGTDEQFF. J is TRBJ2-1 and V is TRBV4-1; D possibly corresponds to TRBD1 (6 bases). With 0 bases removed from V and 8 bases from J, the gap between germline ends came to 17 bases. The germline V gene has CDR1 MGHRA and CDR2 YSYEKL. The CDR3 is made up of 16 amino acids.

The rearrangement uses TRBV30 and TRBJ1-1; possibly TRBD1 for D (5 bases). Germline V gene lookup returns CDR1 GTSNPN and CDR2 SVGIG (reference sequence). The CDR3 runs to 13 residues. V lost 4 bases, J lost 8 bases, and 17 bases lay in between. The CDR3 loop is CAWTEAGRSEAFF. CDR3 nucleotide sequence: TGTGCCTGGACCGAGGCGGGACGGTCAGAAGCTTTCTTT. Full variable domain (remainder filled in from reference TRBV30 and TRBJ1-1): SQTIHQWPATLVQPVGSPLSLECTVEGTSNPNLYWYRQAAGRGLQLLFYSVGIGQISSEVPQNLSASRPQDRQFILSSKKLLLSDSGFYLCAWTEAGRSEAFFGQGTRLTVV.

This clonotype is a singleton in its sample. A junction end diverges from the germline sequence, so it may reflect a read error. The chain links TRBV11-2 to TRBJ1-4; no reliable D call. The germline V gene has CDR1 SGHAT and CDR2 FQNNGV. The CDR3 extends over 15 amino acids. The CDR3 DNA reads TGTGCCGGCAGCTTGGTCACCTCAACTAACGAAAAACTGTTTTTT. Amino acids: CAGSLVTSTNEKLFF.

The CDR3 here is CASSPHRENGAYEQYF. Written as DNA, the CDR3 is TGTGCCAGCAGTCCGCACAGGGAGAACGGTGCCTACGAGCAGTACTTC. The rearrangement links TRBV27 to TRBJ2-7, with D perhaps matching TRBD1 (6 bases). Germline V CDR1 and CDR2: MNHEY, SMNVEV (reference sequence). Trimming took off 5 bases at V and 2 bases at J, with 19 bases between the two ends. The CDR3 sequence is 16 residues long.

In the case of this clonotype: A much bigger clone sits one base away, suggesting this may be a read error. The chain is built from TRBV2 and TRBJ2-5; 9 nucleotides agree with TRBD2. CDR3 size: 16 residues. Germline values: CDR1 SNHLY, CDR2 FYNNEI. The CDR3 region is CASMYGGGAFGKTQHF. CDR3 nucleotides: TGTGCCAGCATGTATGGCGGGGGGGCTTTCGGAAAGACCCAGCACTTC. Variable domain in full (rest from reference TRBV2 and TRBJ2-5): EPEVTQTPSHQVTQMGQEVILRCVPISNHLYFYWYRQILGQKVEFLVSFYNNEISEKSEIFDDQFSVERPDGSNFTLKIRSTKLEDSAMYFCASMYGGGAFGKTQHFGPGTRLLVL.

This clonotype was observed once. The chain joins TRBV6-5 to TRBJ1-5; D is uncertain. Trimming cost V 2 bases and J 8 bases, with 10 bases left between them. There are 13 residues in the CDR3. The germline V gene has CDR1 MNHEY and CDR2 SVGAGI. CDR3 in amino acids: CASSYTRGEPQHF. In DNA form, the CDR3 reads TGTGCCAGCAGTTACACACGCGGAGAGCCCCAGCATTTT.